This TCR beta chain was obtained from a study of EBV T-cell therapy then PD-1 blockade in nasopharyngeal carcinoma. Notes on this clone: Its antigen is still unknown.

Specified treatment: AdE1-LMPpoly-expanded autologous EBV-specific T-cell therapy followed by anti-PD-1 nivolumab. Sequenced by immunoSEQ multiplex PCR; TCRdb stores in-frame clones only, minus some. The sample has more than 20,000 clones, 82% seen once. This CDR3 comprises 14 residues. Trimming took 4 bases from V and 1 from J; bases not matched to a gene: 1. Germline V gene sequence: CDR1 PRHDT, CDR2 FYEKMQ (reference sequence). This chain joins TRBV13 and TRBJ2-7, with TRBD1 matching 10 bases. The sequenced sample was CD8+ T cells from blood, obtained at day -245 from a patient whose treatment included autologous EBV-specific T cells and nivolumab. The sequence derives from a man in his forties with nasopharyngeal carcinoma. CDR3 in DNA: TGTGCCAGCAGCTCGGGACAGGGGTCCTACGAGCAGTACTTC. It encodes CASSSGQGSYEQYF.